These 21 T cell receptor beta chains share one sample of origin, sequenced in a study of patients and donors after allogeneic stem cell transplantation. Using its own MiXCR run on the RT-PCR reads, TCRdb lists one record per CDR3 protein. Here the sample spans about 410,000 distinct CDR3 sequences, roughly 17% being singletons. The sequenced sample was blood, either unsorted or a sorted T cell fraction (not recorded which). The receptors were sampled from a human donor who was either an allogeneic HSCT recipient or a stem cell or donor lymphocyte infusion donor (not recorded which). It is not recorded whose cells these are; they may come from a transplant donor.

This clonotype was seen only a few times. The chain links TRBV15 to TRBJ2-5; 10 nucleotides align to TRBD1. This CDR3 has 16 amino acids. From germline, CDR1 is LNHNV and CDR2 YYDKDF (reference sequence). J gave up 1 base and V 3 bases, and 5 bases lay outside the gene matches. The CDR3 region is CATSRDRGLPQETQYF. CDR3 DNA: TGTGCCACCAGCAGGGACAGGGGGTTACCCCAAGAGACCCAGTACTTC.

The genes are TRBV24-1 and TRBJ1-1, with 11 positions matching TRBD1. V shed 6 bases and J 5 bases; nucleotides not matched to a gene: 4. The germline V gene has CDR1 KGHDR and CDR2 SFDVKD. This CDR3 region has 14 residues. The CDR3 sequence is CATSSGTGGTEAFF. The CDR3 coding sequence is TGTGCCACCAGTTCCGGGACAGGGGGGACTGAAGCTTTCTTT.

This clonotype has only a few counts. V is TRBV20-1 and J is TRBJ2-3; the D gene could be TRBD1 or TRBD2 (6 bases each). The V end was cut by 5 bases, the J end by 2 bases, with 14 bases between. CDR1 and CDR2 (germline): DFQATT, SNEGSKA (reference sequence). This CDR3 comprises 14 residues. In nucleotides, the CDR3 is TGCAGTGCTGACTCGGGGGCCCTCACAGATACGCAGTATTTT. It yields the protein CSADSGALTDTQYF.

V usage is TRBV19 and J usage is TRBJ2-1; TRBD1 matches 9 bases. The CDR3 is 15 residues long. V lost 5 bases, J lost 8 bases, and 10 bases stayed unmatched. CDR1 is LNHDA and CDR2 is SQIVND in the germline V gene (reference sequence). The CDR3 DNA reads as TGTGCCAGTAGTCCCCGGGACAGGGAAGAGGATGAGCAGTTCTTC. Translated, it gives CASSPRDREEDEQFF.

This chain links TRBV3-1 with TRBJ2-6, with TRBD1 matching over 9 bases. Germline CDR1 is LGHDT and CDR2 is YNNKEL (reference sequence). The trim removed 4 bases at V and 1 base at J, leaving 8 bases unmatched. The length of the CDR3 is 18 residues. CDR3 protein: CASSRSGTGWSGANVLTF. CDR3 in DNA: TGTGCCAGCAGCCGATCCGGGACAGGGTGGTCTGGGGCCAACGTCCTGACTTTC.

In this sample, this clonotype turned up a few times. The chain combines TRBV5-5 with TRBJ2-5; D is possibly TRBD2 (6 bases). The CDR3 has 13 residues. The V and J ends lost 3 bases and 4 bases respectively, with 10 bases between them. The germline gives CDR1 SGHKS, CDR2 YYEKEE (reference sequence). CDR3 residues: CASSSDYGETQYF. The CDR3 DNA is TGTGCCAGCAGCTCGGACTACGGAGAGACCCAGTACTTC.

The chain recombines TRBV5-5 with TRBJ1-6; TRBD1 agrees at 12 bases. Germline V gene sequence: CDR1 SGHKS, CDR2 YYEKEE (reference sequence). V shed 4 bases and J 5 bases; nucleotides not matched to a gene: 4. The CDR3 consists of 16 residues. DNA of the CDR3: TGTGCCAGCAGCCGGGGACAGGGGGCGGATAATTCACCCCTCCACTTT. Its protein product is CASSRGQGADNSPLHF.

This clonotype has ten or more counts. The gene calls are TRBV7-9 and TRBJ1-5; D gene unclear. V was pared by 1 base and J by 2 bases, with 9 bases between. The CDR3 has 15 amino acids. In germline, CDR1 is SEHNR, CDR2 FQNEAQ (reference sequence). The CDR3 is CASSLDGRGNQPQHF. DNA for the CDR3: TGTGCCAGCAGCTTAGATGGTCGGGGCAATCAGCCCCAGCATTTT.

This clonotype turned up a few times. DNA of the CDR3: TGCAGTGCTAGTCTTGGCCCCCGCTACGAGCAGTACTTC. This encodes CSASLGPRYEQYF. The chain is built from TRBV20-1 and TRBJ2-7; no definite D call. Germline-derived CDR1 and CDR2 are DFQATT and SNEGSKA (reference sequence). This CDR3 comprises 13 residues. Trimming cost V 3 bases and J 3 bases, with 12 bases left between them.

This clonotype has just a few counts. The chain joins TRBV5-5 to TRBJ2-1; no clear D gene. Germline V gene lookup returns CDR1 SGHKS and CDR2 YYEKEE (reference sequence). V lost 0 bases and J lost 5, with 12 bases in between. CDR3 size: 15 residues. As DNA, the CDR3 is TGTGCCAGCAGCTTGGTATGGAGTCTGAACAATGAGCAGTTCTTC. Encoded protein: CASSLVWSLNNEQFF.

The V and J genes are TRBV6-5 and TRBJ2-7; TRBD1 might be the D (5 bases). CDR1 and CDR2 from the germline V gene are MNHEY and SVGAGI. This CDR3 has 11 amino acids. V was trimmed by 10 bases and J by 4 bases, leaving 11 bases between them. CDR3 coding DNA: TGTGCCACCGGACAAGCTTACGAGCAGTACTTC. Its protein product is CATGQAYEQYF.

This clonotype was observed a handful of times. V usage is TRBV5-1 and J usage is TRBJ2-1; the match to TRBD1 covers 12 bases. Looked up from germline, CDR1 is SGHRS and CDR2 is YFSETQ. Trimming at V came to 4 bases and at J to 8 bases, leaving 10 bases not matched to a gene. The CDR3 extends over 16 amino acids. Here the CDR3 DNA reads TGCGCCAGCAGCATGAATCCGGGACAGGGGGCTTATGAGCAGTTCTTC. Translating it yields CASSMNPGQGAYEQFF.

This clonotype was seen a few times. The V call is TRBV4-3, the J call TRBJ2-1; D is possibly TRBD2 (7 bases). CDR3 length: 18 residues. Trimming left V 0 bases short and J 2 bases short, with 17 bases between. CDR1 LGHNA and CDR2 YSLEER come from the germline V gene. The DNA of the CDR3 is TGCGCCAGCAGCCAAGAAGGGTGGGGCGGGGGCCCCTACAATGAGCAGTTCTTC. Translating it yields CASSQEGWGGGPYNEQFF.

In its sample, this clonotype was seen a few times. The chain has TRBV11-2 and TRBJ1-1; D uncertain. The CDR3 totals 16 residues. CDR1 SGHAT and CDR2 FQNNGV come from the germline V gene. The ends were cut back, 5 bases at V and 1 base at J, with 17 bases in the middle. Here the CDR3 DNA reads TGTGCCAGCAGCCCCAGTCGGGTGACTGGGAACACTGAAGCTTTCTTT. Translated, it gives CASSPSRVTGNTEAFF.

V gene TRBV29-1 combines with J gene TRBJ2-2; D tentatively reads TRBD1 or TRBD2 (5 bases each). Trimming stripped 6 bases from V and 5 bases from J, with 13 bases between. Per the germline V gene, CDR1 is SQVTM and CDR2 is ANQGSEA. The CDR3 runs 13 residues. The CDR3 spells CSVSRGGTGELFF. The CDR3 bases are TGCAGCGTCTCTAGGGGCGGGACCGGGGAGCTGTTTTTT.

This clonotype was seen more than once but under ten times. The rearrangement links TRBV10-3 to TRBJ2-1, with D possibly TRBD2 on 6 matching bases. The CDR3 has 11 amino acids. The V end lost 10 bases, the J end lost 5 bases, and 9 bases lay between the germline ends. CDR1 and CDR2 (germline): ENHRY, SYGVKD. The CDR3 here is CATRRDNEQFF. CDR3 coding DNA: TGTGCCACCAGGAGGGACAATGAGCAGTTCTTC.

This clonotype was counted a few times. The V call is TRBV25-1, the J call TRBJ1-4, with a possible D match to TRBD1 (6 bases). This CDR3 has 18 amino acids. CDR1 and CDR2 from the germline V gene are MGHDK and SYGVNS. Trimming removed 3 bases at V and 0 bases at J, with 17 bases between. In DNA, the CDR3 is TGTGCCAGCAGTGAGTGGGACGGACAGAGATCAACTAATGAAAAACTGTTTTTT. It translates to CASSEWDGQRSTNEKLFF. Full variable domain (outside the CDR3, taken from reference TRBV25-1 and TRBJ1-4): EADIYQTPRYLVIGTGKKITLECSQTMGHDKMYWYQQDPGMELHLIHYSYGVNSTEKGDLSSESTVSRIRTEHFPLTLESARPSHTSQYLCASSEWDGQRSTNEKLFFGSGTQLSVL.

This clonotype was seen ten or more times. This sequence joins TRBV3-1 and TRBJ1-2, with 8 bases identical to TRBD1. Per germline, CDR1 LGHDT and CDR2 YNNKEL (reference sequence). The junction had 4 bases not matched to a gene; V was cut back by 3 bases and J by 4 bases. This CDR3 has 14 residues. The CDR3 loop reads CASSHADRAYGYTF. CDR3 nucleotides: TGTGCCAGCAGCCATGCGGACAGGGCCTATGGCTACACCTTC. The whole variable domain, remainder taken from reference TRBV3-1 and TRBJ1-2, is DTAVSQTPKYLVTQMGNDKSIKCEQNLGHDTMYWYKQDSKKFLKIMFSYNNKELIINETVPNRFSPKSPDKAHLNLHINSLELGDSAVYFCASSHADRAYGYTFGSGTRLTVV.

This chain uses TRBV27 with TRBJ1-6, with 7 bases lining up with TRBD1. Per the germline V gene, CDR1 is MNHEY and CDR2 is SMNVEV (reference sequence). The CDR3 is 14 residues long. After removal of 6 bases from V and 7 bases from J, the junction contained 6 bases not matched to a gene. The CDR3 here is CASSNRGWNSPLHF. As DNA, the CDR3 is TGTGCCAGCAGCAACAGGGGTTGGAATTCACCCCTCCACTTT.

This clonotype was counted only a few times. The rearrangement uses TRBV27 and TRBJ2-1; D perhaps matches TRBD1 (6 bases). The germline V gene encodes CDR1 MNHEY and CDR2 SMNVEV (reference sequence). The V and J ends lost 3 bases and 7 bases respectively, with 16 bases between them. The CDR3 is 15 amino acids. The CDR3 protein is CASSFTGFRDNEQFF. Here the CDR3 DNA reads TGTGCCAGCAGTTTTACAGGGTTCCGTGATAATGAGCAGTTCTTC.

The CDR3 is CASSSRQGSGANVLTF. The CDR3 region has the DNA TGCGCCAGCAGCTCCAGACAGGGCTCTGGGGCCAACGTCCTGACTTTC. The chain recombines TRBV5-1 with TRBJ2-6, with 7 positions matching TRBD1. The CDR3 runs 16 residues. The germline V gene encodes CDR1 SGHRS and CDR2 YFSETQ. The J segment lost 0 bases and the V segment lost 3 bases, leaving 3 bases of the junction unmatched.